The rows below give T cell receptor beta chains drawn from one sample of a study of blood T cell repertoires in COVID-19. TCRdb's copy holds only in-frame clones and misses some; the assay was immunoSEQ multiplex PCR. This sample has 150,000 to 200,000 clones; 84% occur once, and the top ten carry 6.5% to 8.5%. Sequencing was done on a sample of peripheral blood. These receptors came from a human donor in a cohort sampled during active COVID-19. CDR3s include the opening cysteine and the closing phenylalanine or tryptophan. D genes are given only for firm matches. Some rows mark clone size as missing; the rest say once, few, many or name a class of expanded clone.

NA | TRBJ2-7 | once | TRBV11-1 | TGTGCCAGCAGCCCAGATTTTTTCTACGAGCAGTACTTC | CASSPDFFYEQYF
NA | TRBJ2-5 | NA | TRBV29-1 | TGCAGCGCCGTAGGTGATCATAGCGTGGAGACCCAGTACTTC | CSAVGDHSVETQYF
NA | TRBJ2-7 | NA | TRBV13 | TGTGCCAGCAGCTCCTTGGAGGGCGTTCCCTACGAGCAGTACTTC | CASSSLEGVPYEQYF
TRBD2 | TRBJ2-3 | NA | TRBV7-2 | TGTGCCAGCAGCTTAGCCGGGCGGGGGGGCCTGACAGATACGCAGTATTTT | CASSLAGRGGLTDTQYF
TRBD2 | TRBJ2-7 | once | TRBV6-5 | TGTGCCAGCAGTTACAGAGGAGCGGGGGGCTACGAGCAGTACTTC | CASSYRGAGGYEQYF
TRBD2 | TRBJ2-3 | once | TRBV19 | TGTGCCAGTAGTATGGGCGGGGGGGCCAAAGATACGCAGTATTTT | CASSMGGGAKDTQYF
NA | TRBJ1-2 | NA | TRBV12-3/TRBV12-4 | TGTGCCAGCAGTTTGGGGGGTGGCTACACCTTC | CASSLGGGYTF
NA | TRBJ1-1 | NA | TRBV6-5 | TGTGCCAGCAGCGGAACCCTGGCAGCGACCGAAGCTTTCTTT | CASSGTLAATEAFF
NA | TRBJ1-5 | NA | TRBV28 | TGTGCCAGCAGGGACATAAATAATCAGCCCCAGCATTTT | CASRDINNQPQHF
NA | TRBJ1-1 | NA | TRBV18 | TGTGCCAGCTCACCCAAGGCGGGTATGGGCACTGAAGCTTTCTTT | CASSPKAGMGTEAFF
TRBD2 | TRBJ2-3 | NA | TRBV13 | TGTGCCAGCAGCCGCGTAGAAGGGACTAGCGGGGGAGCAGATACGCAGTATTTT | CASSRVEGTSGGADTQYF
NA | TRBJ1-2 | NA | TRBV7-9 | TGTGCCAGCAGCGGGGGCACAGGGACGGGGGGCTACACCTTC | CASSGGTGTGGYTF
TRBD1 | TRBJ2-5 | NA | TRBV5-1 | TGCGCCAGCAGCTCAGGACAGGGGTTGGAGACCCAGTACTTC | CASSSGQGLETQYF
TRBD1 | TRBJ1-2 | NA | TRBV11-2 | TGTGCCAGCACCTTAGACAGGGTGGACGGCTACACCTTC | CASTLDRVDGYTF
TRBD2 | TRBJ2-2 | NA | TRBV7-9 | TGTGCCAGCAGCTTCCCTAGCGGGAGGGCGGCCGGGGAGCTGTTTTTT | CASSFPSGRAAGELFF
NA | TRBJ2-7 | NA | TRBV4-1 | TGCGCCAGCAGCCAAGGACAAAACTACGAGCAGTACTTC | CASSQGQNYEQYF
NA | TRBJ2-5 | NA | TRBV5-1 | TGCGCCAGCAGCTTGGGGCTGCTGCAAGAGACCCAGTACTTC | CASSLGLLQETQYF
TRBD1 | TRBJ1-2 | once | TRBV10-3 | TGTGCCATCAGCGGGGACAGCTCGAATGGCTACACCTTC | CAISGDSSNGYTF
NA | TRBJ2-7 | NA | TRBV7-2 | TGTGCCAGCAGCCGGAGGTCAACTGGTCTCCACGAGCAGTACTTC | CASSRRSTGLHEQYF
NA | TRBJ1-3 | NA | TRBV30 | TGTGCCTGGAGTGTAGGCCAGGGGATGGGAAACACCATATATTTT | CAWSVGQGMGNTIYF
NA | TRBJ2-1 | few | TRBV5-6 | TGTGCCAGCAGTATAGGCGGAGGGCAGTTCTTC | CASSIGGGQFF
NA | TRBJ2-7 | NA | TRBV7-8 | TGTGCCAGCAGCTTAGTCTTCGGGAGCTCCTACGAGCAGTACTTC | CASSLVFGSSYEQYF
TRBD1 | TRBJ1-2 | NA | TRBV28 | TGTGCCAGCAGTTTAACAGGGGTGGGTGGCTACACCTTC | CASSLTGVGGYTF
NA | TRBJ1-1 | NA | TRBV27 | TGTGCCAGCAGTGCTGACAAGGGACACAACACTGAAGCTTTCTTT | CASSADKGHNTEAFF
TRBD1 | TRBJ1-2 | NA | TRBV10-2 | TGCGCCAGCAGGGGCGGGACAGTGGGTTCTAACTATGGCTACACCTTC | CASRGGTVGSNYGYTF
NA | TRBJ1-5 | NA | TRBV14 | TGTGCCAGCAGCCAAGGCCAGAATCAGCCCCAGCATTTT | CASSQGQNQPQHF
NA | TRBJ2-2 | few | TRBV3-1/TRBV3-2 | TGTGCCAGCAGCCAAGAAGTCGGACTGGCCACGAACACCGGGGAGCTGTTTTTT | CASSQEVGLATNTGELFF
TRBD1 | TRBJ1-2 | once | TRBV4-1 | TGCGCCAGCAGCCGCCTTCCGGGACAGTGGAACACCTTC | CASSRLPGQWNTF
NA | TRBJ1-4 | NA | TRBV4-2 | TGTGCCAGCAGCCAACCTCCCAGGGGTAATGAAAAACTGTTTTTT | CASSQPPRGNEKLFF
TRBD2 | TRBJ2-1 | NA | TRBV7-3 | TGTGCCAGCAGCACGGGACTAGGGAAGAGCAATGAGCAGTTCTTC | CASSTGLGKSNEQFF
NA | TRBJ1-5 | NA | TRBV28 | TGTGCCAGCAGTCGTCTCCAGGCCCTGACGAATCAGCCCCAGCATTTT | CASSRLQALTNQPQHF
NA | TRBJ1-1 | NA | TRBV27 | TGTGCCAGCAGTACGACAGTTAACACTGAAGCTTTCTTT | CASSTTVNTEAFF
NA | TRBJ1-4 | NA | TRBV11-2 | TGTGCCAGCAGCCAACATGCGGGGGGTTCTAATGAAAAACTGTTTTTT | CASSQHAGGSNEKLFF
NA | TRBJ2-6 | NA | TRBV19 | TGTGCCAGTAGTCCCTCTAGTCTGGCCAACGTCCTGACTTTC | CASSPSSLANVLTF
NA | TRBJ2-7 | NA | TRBV15 | TGTGCCACCAGCAGAGCAGGGGGGGAGCAGTACTTC | CATSRAGGEQYF
TRBD1 | TRBJ1-6 | NA | TRBV2 | TGTGCCAGCAGTTCAACCGGGACAGGGGTTTCTAATTCACCCCTCCACTTT | CASSSTGTGVSNSPLHF